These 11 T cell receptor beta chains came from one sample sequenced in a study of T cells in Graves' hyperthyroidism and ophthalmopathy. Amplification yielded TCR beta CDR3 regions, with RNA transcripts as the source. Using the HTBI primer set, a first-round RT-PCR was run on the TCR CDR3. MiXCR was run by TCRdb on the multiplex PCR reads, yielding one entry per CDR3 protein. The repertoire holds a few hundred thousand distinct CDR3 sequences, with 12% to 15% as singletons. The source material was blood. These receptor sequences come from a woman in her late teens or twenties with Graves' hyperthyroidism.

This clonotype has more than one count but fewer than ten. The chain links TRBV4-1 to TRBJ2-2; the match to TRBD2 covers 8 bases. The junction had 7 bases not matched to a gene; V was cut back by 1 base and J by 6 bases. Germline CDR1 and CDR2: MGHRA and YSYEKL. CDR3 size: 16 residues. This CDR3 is CASSQGGSGTPGELFF. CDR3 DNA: TGCGCCAGCAGCCAAGGAGGTAGCGGGACTCCCGGGGAGCTGTTTTTT.

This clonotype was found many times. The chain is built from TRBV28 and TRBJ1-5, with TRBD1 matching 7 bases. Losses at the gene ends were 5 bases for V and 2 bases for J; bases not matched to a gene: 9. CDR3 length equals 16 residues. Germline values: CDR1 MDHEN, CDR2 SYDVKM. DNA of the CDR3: TGTGCCAGCAGTCAAAGACAGGGCAGTGGCAATCAGCCCCAGCATTTT. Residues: CASSQRQGSGNQPQHF.

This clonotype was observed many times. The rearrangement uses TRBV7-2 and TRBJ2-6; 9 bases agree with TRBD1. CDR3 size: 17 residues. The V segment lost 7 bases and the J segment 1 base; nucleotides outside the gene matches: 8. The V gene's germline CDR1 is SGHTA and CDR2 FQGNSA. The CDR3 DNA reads TGTGCCAGCACTCGGGACAGGGTTGATTCTGGGGCCAACGTCCTGACTTTC. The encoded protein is CASTRDRVDSGANVLTF.

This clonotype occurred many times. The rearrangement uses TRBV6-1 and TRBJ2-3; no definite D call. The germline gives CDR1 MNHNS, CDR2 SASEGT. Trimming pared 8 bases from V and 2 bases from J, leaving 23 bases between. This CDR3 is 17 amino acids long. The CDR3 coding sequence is TGTGCCAGCTCAAACCGCCTTGAAAGACCACCCACAGATACGCAGTATTTT. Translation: CASSNRLERPPTDTQYF.

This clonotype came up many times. CDR3 sequence reads: CASAAWTSGNLGYNEQFF. CDR3 sequence (DNA): TGTGCTAGTGCCGCCTGGACTAGCGGGAATTTGGGTTACAATGAGCAGTTCTTC. V usage is TRBV12-5 and J usage is TRBJ2-1, with 12 bases matching TRBD2. Germline assignment: CDR1 LGHNT and CDR2 FRNRAP. J lost 4 bases, V lost 7 bases, and 14 bases had no gene match. The CDR3 extends over 18 amino acids.

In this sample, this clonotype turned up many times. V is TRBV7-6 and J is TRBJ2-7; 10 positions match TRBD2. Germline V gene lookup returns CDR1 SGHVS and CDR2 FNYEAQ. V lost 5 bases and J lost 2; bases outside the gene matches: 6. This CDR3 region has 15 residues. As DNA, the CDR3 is TGTGCCAGCAGCCCCCGACTAGCGGGTCCCTACGAGCAGTACTTC. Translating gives CASSPRLAGPYEQYF.

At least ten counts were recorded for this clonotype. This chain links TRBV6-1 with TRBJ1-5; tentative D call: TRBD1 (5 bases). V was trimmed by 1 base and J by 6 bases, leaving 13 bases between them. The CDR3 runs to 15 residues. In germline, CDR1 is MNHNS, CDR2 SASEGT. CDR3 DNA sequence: TGTGCCAGCAGTGAAGTTTGGGCAGGGAGTCAGCCCCAGCATTTT. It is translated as CASSEVWAGSQPQHF.

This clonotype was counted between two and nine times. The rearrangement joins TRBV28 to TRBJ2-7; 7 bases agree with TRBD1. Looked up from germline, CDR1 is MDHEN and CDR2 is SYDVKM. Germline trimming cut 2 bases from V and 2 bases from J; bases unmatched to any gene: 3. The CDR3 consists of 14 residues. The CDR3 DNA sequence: TGTGCCAGCAGTTTAAGGGACAGCCCCTACGAGCAGTACTTC. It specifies CASSLRDSPYEQYF.

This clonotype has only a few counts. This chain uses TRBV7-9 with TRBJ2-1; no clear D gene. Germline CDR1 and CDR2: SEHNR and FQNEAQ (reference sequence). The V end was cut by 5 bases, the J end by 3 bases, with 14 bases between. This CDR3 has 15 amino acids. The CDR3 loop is CASSAKDPYYNEQFF. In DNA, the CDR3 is TGTGCCAGCAGCGCAAAGGACCCGTACTACAATGAGCAGTTCTTC.

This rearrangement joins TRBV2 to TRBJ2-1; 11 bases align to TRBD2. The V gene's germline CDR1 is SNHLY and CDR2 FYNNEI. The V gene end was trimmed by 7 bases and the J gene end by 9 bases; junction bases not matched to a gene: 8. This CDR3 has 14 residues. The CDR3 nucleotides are TGTGCCAGCATTTTGACTAGCGGGATAGTTGAGCAGTTCTTC. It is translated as CASILTSGIVEQFF.

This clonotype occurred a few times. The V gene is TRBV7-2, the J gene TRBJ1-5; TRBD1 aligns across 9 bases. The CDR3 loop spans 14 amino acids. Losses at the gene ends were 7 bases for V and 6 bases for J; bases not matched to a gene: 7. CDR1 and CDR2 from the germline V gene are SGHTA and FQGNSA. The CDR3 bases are TGTGCCAGCACCATGGACAGGGGAAGTCAGCCCCAGCATTTT. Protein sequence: CASTMDRGSQPQHF.